This T cell receptor (beta chain) was identified during a study of T cells after yellow fever vaccination. Study findings and constraints: Though it reached lower strength, the secondary response hit its peak faster, day 5 versus 15. Once the booster was given, most primary-vaccination clones reappeared, at around 96% for CD4 and more than 85% for CD8.

The junction had 9 bases not matched to a gene; V was cut back by 3 bases and J by 3 bases. The V gene's germline CDR1 is SNHLY and CDR2 FYNNEI. CDR3 length: 16 residues. 5'RACE template switching generated TCR cDNA, adding a universal primer site and UMIs. TCRdb called the 5' RACE reads again in MiXCR, with one record for every CDR3 protein. This sample carries approximately 260,000 distinct CDR3 sequences, roughly 13% of them seen once, and the ten largest clones take less than 0.55%. This clonotype has just a few counts. Its antigen is unknown. The sequencing here drew on CD4+ T cells sorted from PBMCs, taken 45 days after the yellow fever booster vaccination. The chain links TRBV2 to TRBJ2-5; TRBD1 matches 8 bases. This receptor was taken from a man aged 25 to 40 who received the YFV17D yellow fever vaccine. The CDR3 sequence: CASSEFVTGAEETQYF. The CDR3 DNA sequence: TGTGCCAGCAGTGAGTTTGTGACAGGGGCTGAAGAGACCCAGTACTTC.